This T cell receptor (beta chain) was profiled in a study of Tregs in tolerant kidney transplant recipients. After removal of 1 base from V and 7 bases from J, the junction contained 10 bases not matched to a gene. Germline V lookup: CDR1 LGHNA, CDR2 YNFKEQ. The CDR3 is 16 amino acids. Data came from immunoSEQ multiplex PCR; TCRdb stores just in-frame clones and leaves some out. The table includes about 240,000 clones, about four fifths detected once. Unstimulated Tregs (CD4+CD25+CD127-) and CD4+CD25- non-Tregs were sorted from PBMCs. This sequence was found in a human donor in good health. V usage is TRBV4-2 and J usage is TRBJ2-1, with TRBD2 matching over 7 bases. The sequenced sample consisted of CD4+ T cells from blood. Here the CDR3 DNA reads TGTGCCAGCAGCCAAGCCGGGACTACCCGAGGGAATGAGCAGTTCTTC. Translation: CASSQAGTTRGNEQFF.